This T cell receptor (beta chain) came from a study of T cell repertoires in cytomegalovirus infection. Study-wide context: Indications of both CMV infection and matching HLA type were provided by public TCR beta signatures.

For this clonotype: Its specificity is unknown.

TCRdb re-called the reads through MiXCR, storing one row per CDR3 protein. Of about 160,000 distinct CDR3 sequences listed, 15% to 20% are singletons. Study-wide results and limits: HLA-C-restricted CMV-specific TCR beta clonotypes were dominant in the ex vivo response. Carriage of CMV together with the relevant HLA was identifiable through cumulative public TCR beta family frequency.

Trimming pared 1 base from V and 3 bases from J, leaving 10 bases between. This CDR3 has 15 residues. Germline V gene data show CDR1 as SGHTA and CDR2 as FQGNSA. Sequences were obtained from CD8+ T cells from PBMCs. This receptor was obtained from a human donor in good health (CMV status not recorded). Some clones in this sample may be carry-over from other donors' samples. This rearrangement joins TRBV7-2 to TRBJ1-5; no clear D gene. The CDR3 is CASSLEGGLNQPQHF. For the CDR3, the DNA is TGTGCCAGCAGCTTAGAGGGCGGCCTCAATCAGCCCCAGCATTTT.